This T cell receptor beta chain was profiled in a study of radiation and T cells in renal cell carcinoma (dated by TCRdb to 2018 to 2020). About the investigation overall: Samples were obtained from a clinical trial, in which 15 Gy stereotactic body radiation therapy was delivered to primary renal cell carcinomas and nephrectomy was performed 4 weeks later. In total, almost 55 samples, comprising 25 or so tumors and approximately 27 peripheral blood samples, were subjected to TCR beta sequencing. Across all 50 or so samples, under 5,000,000 unique CDR3 nucleotide sequences encoding 2 million to 3 million unique CDR3 amino acid sequences were identified. On the study overall, not on this receptor specifically: Top tumor clonotypes rose in blood from baseline to 2 weeks post-radiation, then contracted by 4 weeks, suggesting transient expansion of tumor-resident clones. Effects of radiation dose or scheduling on the TCR repertoire could not be addressed with the single-armed trial design. Tracking of blood repertoire dynamics stopped at more than three weeks after treatment, with no follow-up past that point. Because pretreatment tumor biopsies were not available, the baseline intratumoral presence of clonotypes could not be determined.

The immunoSEQ kit was used, according to the manufacturer's recommendations, to generate TCR beta libraries from genomic DNA. To prepare libraries, a first multiplex PCR with proprietary primers was run, followed by a second PCR that added unique barcodes, and a bead cleanup was done after each round. A positive control reaction and a negative control reaction, both provided in the kit, were run with every batch of samples. The final libraries were assessed on an Agilent 4200 TapeStation D1000 ScreenTape, pooled by volume, and quantified by qPCR. Sequencing was performed on an Illumina NextSeq500 with a MidOutput 150-cycle cartridge, and 156 Read1 and 15 Index1 cycles were run with kit custom primers. The pooled library was loaded at around 1.1 pM, and about 20% PhiX control was spiked in. In the paper's pipeline: The vendor-processed data were analyzed in R, and a clonotype was defined as all T cells that share the same CDR3 nucleotide sequence. In the clone abundance analyses, frequencies were normalized to the 10,000 most abundant clones in each sample. Before analysis, public T cell clones were removed, and these numbered fewer than five per sample on average. Tumor-enriched and baseline blood-enriched clonotypes were defined by at least a 32-fold difference in abundance between compartments. A beta-binomial differential abundance model was used to identify clonotypes that were expanded or contracted between blood time points. Tumor-blood repertoire similarity was measured with the Baroni-Urbani and Buser coefficient, and group comparisons used two-tailed Wilcoxon tests in R. Imported from immuneACCESS, the table was reduced by TCRdb to in-frame sequences with V and J called. These copies leave out some clones; in studies compared against another copy, an unresolved V gene accounts for under half, and the cause of the remainder is not known. V and J calls and clone size are those listed in that table; D and trimming were worked out from the DNA. The sample table contains some 120,000 clones; only one count was recorded for roughly four fifths of them. The ten largest clones capture 1.9% of the sample.

The time point label for this specimen denotes: blood 2 weeks post-SBRT. The treatment or condition label for this specimen denotes: 15 Gy SBRT to primary tumor, nephrectomy 4 weeks later. Serial peripheral blood from radiation-treated patients was sampled at baseline, 2 weeks and 4 weeks after SBRT to track tumor-enriched clonotypes. All patients had renal cell carcinoma with clear cell pathology. Genomic DNA for TCR sequencing was prepared using the QIAamp DNA Blood Mini Kit (Qiagen). Samples were included in the analyses only if all quality control checks were passed. Based on the germline V gene, the CDR1 and CDR2 sequences are SGHTA and FQGNSA. The CDR3 holds 15 amino acids from the cysteine to the phenylalanine. CDR3 DNA only is kept here, 45 bases in frame from base 1. Germline trimming amounts to 3 bases on V and 2 bases on J, with 5 as the count of junction bases outside the gene matches.

Regarding this clone: Its specific antigen is unknown. No base quality information exists; no much larger clone differs at one position.

This chain joins TRBV7-2 to TRBJ2-3, with 7 middle bases fitting TRBD2. The material was blood, obtained from a patient whose treatment included radiotherapy and nephrectomy. This sequence was found in a woman aged 60-75 years with renal cell carcinoma. The CDR3 has the sequence CASSFSGGDTDTQYF. The DNA is TGTGCCAGCAGCTTTAGTGGGGGGGACACAGATACGCAGTATTTT. Supplemented by the reference TRBV7-2 and TRBJ2-3 proteins around the CDR3, the complete variable domain is GAGVSQSPSNKVTEKGKDVELRCDPISGHTALYWYRQSLGQGLEFLIYFQGNSAPDKSGLPSDRFSAERTGGSVSTLTIQRTQQEDSAVYLCASSFSGGDTDTQYFGPGTRLTVL.